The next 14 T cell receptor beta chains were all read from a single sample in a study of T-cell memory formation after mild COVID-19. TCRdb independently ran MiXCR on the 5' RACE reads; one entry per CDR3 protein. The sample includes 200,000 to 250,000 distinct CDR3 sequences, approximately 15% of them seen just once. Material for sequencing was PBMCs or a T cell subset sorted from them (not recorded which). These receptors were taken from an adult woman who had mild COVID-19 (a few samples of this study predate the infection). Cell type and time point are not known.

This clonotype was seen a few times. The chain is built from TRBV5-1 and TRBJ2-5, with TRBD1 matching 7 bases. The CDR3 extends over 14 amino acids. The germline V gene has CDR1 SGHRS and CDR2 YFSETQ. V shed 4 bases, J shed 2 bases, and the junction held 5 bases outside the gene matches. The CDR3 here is CASSLATGQETQYF. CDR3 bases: TGCGCCAGCAGCCTGGCGACAGGGCAAGAGACCCAGTACTTC.

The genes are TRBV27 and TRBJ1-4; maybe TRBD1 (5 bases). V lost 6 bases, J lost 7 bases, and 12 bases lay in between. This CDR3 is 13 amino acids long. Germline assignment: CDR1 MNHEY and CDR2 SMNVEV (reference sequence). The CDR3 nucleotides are TGTGCCAGCAGAGGGACTAGGGGTGAAAAACTGTTTTTT. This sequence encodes CASRGTRGEKLFF.

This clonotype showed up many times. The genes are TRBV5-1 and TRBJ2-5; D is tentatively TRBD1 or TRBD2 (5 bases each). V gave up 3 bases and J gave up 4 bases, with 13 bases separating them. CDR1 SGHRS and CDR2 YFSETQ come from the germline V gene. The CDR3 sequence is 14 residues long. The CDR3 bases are TGCGCCAGCAGCTCGGGACGCCTTAGAGAGACCCAGTACTTC. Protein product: CASSSGRLRETQYF.

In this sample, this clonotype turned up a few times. This chain's CDR3 is CASSHPAGGADTQYF. The DNA of the CDR3 is TGTGCCAGCAGCCATCCAGCGGGGGGCGCAGATACGCAGTATTTT. This chain uses TRBV4-2 with TRBJ2-3; 9 bases agree with TRBD2. The CDR3 length is 15 residues. The germline V gene encodes CDR1 LGHNA and CDR2 YNFKEQ. With 3 bases clipped from V and 4 bases from J, the junction kept 5 bases outside the gene matches.

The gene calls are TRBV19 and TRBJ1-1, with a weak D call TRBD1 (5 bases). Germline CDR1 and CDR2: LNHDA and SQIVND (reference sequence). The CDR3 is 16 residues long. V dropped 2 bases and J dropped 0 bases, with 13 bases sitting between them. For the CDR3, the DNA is TGTGCCAGTAGTATAACGGGGTTCAGGGTGAACACTGAAGCTTTCTTT. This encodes CASSITGFRVNTEAFF.

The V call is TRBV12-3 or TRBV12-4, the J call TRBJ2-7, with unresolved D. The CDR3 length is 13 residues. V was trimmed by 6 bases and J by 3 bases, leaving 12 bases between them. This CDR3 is CASSLRFHYEQYF. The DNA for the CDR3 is TGTGCCAGCAGCCTCAGGTTTCACTACGAGCAGTACTTC.

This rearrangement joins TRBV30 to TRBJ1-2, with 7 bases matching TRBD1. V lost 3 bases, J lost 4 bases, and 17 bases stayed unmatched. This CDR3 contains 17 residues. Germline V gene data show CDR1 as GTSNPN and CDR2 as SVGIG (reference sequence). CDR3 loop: CAWRGGIDRDLGYGYTF. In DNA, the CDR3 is TGTGCCTGGAGAGGGGGAATCGACAGGGACCTTGGCTATGGCTACACCTTC.

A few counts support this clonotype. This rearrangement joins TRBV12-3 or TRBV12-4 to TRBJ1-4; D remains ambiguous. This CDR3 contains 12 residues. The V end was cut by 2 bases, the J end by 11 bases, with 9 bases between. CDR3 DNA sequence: TGTGCCAGCAGTTTAAAGGGAGAGAAACTGTTTTTT. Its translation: CASSLKGEKLFF.

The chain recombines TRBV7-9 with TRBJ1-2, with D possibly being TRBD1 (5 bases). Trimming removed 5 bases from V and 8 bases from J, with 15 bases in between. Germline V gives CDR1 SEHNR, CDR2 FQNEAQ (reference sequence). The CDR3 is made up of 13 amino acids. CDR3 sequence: CASSPDRMGGYTF. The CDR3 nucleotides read TGTGCCAGCAGCCCCGACAGAATGGGCGGCTACACCTTC.

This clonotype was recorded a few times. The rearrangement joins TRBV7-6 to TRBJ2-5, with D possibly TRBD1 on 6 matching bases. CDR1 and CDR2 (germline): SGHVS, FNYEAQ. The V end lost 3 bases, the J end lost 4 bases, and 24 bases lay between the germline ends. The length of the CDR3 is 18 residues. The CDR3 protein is CASSFGTNRVGRGETQYF. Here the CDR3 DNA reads TGTGCCAGCAGCTTTGGGACGAACAGGGTGGGTAGAGGAGAGACCCAGTACTTC. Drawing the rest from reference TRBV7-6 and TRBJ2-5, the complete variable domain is GAGVSQSPRYKVTKRGQDVALRCDPISGHVSLYWYRQALGQGPEFLTYFNYEAQQDKSGLPNDRFSAERPEGSISTLTIQRTEQRDSAMYRCASSFGTNRVGRGETQYFGPGTRLLVL.

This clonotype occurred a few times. The CDR3 nucleotides are TGTGCCAGCAGCACCCCCGGGACAGGGCCCCAGCATTTT. It yields the protein CASSTPGTGPQHF. The chain recombines TRBV7-9 with TRBJ1-5; 8 positions match TRBD1. Germline V gene data show CDR1 as SEHNR and CDR2 as FQNEAQ (reference sequence). V trimming: 5 bases; J trimming: 9 bases; junction bases outside the gene matches: 6. This CDR3 is 13 amino acids long.

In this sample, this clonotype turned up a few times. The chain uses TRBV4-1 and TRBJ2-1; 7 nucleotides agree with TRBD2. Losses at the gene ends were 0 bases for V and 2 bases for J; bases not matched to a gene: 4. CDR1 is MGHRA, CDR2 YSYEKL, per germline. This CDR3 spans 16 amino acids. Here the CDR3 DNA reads TGCGCCAGCAGCCAAGATGGGAGGGGCCCCTACAATGAGCAGTTCTTC. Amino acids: CASSQDGRGPYNEQFF.

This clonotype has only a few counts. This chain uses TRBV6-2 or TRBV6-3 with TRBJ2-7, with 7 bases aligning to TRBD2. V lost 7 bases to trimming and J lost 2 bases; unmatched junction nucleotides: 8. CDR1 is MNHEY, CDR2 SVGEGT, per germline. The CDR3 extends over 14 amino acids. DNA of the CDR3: TGTGCCAGCATGGGGGACTACCTGACCTACGAGCAGTACTTC. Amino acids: CASMGDYLTYEQYF.

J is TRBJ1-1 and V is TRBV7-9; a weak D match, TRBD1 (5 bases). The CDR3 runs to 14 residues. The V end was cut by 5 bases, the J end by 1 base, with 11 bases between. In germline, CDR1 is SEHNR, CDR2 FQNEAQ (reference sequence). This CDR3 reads CASSHGRGNTEAFF. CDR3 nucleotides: TGTGCCAGCAGCCATGGGAGGGGGAACACTGAAGCTTTCTTT.